A single T cell receptor (beta chain) is shown here with its context. Antigen: not known. The sample is drawn from a study of cytomegalovirus exposure and HLA in healthy donors. The study's findings and limits: The classifier, whose performance was assessed in both the original and validation cohorts, reportedly diagnosed cytomegalovirus status with high specificity and sensitivity.

Sequencing was performed with immunoSEQ multiplex PCR; in TCRdb, only in-frame clones are kept and a portion is missing. The repertoire consists of fewer than 250,000 clones, with 70% to 90% occurring once and the leading ten covering less than 7%. Trimming took 5 bases from V and 6 from J; bases not matched to a gene: 9. This CDR3 region has 15 residues. CDR1 MNHEY and CDR2 SMNVEV come from the germline V gene (reference sequence). Separate from the approximately 720-subject first cohort was the approximately 110-subject validation cohort, to which the donors belonged. Sequences were obtained from PBMCs. The TCR comes from a woman younger than 30 in good health and CMV-seronegative. V and J are TRBV27 and TRBJ2-7, with 11 bases that match TRBD2. The CDR3, as DNA: TGTGCCAGCAGTGAGACTAGCGGGGCGGTGTCCGAGCAGTACTTC. Protein sequence: CASSETSGAVSEQYF.